These 29 T cell receptor beta chains originate from one sample sequenced in a study of shared clonotypes between healthy human individuals. Naive CD8 cells were CD45RO-negative, positively selected for CCR7, excluding terminally differentiated effector memory CD45RA+ cells. The method was immunoSEQ multiplex PCR; TCRdb's version includes in-frame clones alone and lacks a portion of them. The data show fewer than 1 million clones, around 96% seen once. The sequenced sample consisted of naive CD8+ T cells sorted from blood. The receptors here all came from a man between 25 and 39 years old in good health.

V is TRBV1 and J is TRBJ2-7. TRBV1 is shown as a pseudogene. This CDR3 comprises 13 residues. The CDR3 bases are TGCACCCGTTTCCCGGAAATTCTCTACGAGCAGTACTTC. It encodes CTRFPEILYEQYF.

The CDR3 region is CASSDLGDTEAFF. For the CDR3, the DNA is TGTGCCAGCAGTGATTTGGGGGACACTGAAGCTTTCTTT. The J gene is TRBJ1-1, the V gene TRBV25-1; possible D gene TRBD1, 5 bases. This CDR3 is 13 amino acids long. V was trimmed by 3 bases and J by 3 bases, leaving 8 bases between them. Germline V gene sequence: CDR1 MGHDK, CDR2 SYGVNS.

The rearrangement uses TRBV25-1 and TRBJ2-5; TRBD2 agrees at 11 bases. Trimming cost V 8 bases and J 1 base; bases outside gene matches: 9. The germline gives CDR1 MGHDK, CDR2 SYGVNS. This CDR3 has 16 amino acids. The CDR3 bases are TGTGCCAGCGGGACTAGCGGAGGGGGGCCCCAAGAGACCCAGTACTTC. Protein: CASGTSGGGPQETQYF.

The V and J genes are TRBV7-9 and TRBJ2-1; TRBD2 matches at 13 bases. Trimming cost V 6 bases and J 9 bases; bases outside gene matches: 2. This CDR3 comprises 13 residues. Germline CDR1 and CDR2: SEHNR and FQNEAQ (reference sequence). CDR3 in amino acids: CASRGLAGIEQFF. The CDR3 bases are TGTGCCAGCAGGGGACTAGCGGGAATTGAGCAGTTCTTC. The variable domain in full, with the rest retrieved from reference TRBV7-9 and TRBJ2-1, is DTGVSQNPRHKITKRGQNVTFRCDPISEHNRLYWYRQTLGQGPEFLTYFQNEAQLEKSRLLSDRFSAERPKGSFSTLEIQRTEQGDSAMYLCASRGLAGIEQFFGPGTRLTVL.

The DNA for the CDR3 is TGTGCCAGCAGACGGACTAGCGGGAGTACAGATACGCAGTATTTT. Encoded protein: CASRRTSGSTDTQYF. The genes are TRBV7-2 and TRBJ2-3, with 13 bases fitting TRBD2. Germline V gene lookup returns CDR1 SGHTA and CDR2 FQGNSA. J gave up 3 bases and V 6 bases, and 3 bases lay outside the gene matches. The CDR3 consists of 15 residues.

The gene calls are TRBV15 and TRBJ2-1, with D uncertain. The CDR3 contains 16 residues. V was cut by 0 bases and J by 5 bases, with 14 bases left in between. Germline V gives CDR1 LNHNV, CDR2 YYDKDF (reference sequence). The CDR3 loop is CATSRDRQYGNNEQFF. In DNA, the CDR3 is TGTGCCACCAGCAGAGATCGTCAGTACGGAAACAATGAGCAGTTCTTC.

V and J are TRBV2 and TRBJ2-2; tentative D call: TRBD1 (6 bases). Germline loops: CDR1 SNHLY, CDR2 FYNNEI. V lost 6 bases and J lost 7, with 15 bases in between. The CDR3 extends over 14 amino acids. Written as DNA, the CDR3 is TGTGCCAGCAGGGGGGCGAGGGGTAACGGGGAGCTGTTTTTT. This sequence encodes CASRGARGNGELFF.

J is TRBJ1-2 and V is TRBV7-6; 8 nucleotides line up with TRBD1. This CDR3 has 15 residues. The germline V gene encodes CDR1 SGHVS and CDR2 FNYEAQ. J was trimmed by 5 bases and V by 1 base; bases with no gene match: 6. CDR3 sequence: CASSLVDRGEYGYTF. The CDR3 nucleotides read TGTGCCAGCAGCTTAGTCGACAGGGGCGAATATGGCTACACCTTC.

The genes are TRBV7-9 and TRBJ2-2; TRBD2 matches 9 bases. V lost 4 bases to trimming and J lost 4 bases; unmatched junction nucleotides: 4. This CDR3 is 15 amino acids long. The germline V gene encodes CDR1 SEHNR and CDR2 FQNEAQ (reference sequence). CDR3 sequence (DNA): TGTGCCAGCAGCTCGGGACTAGCATTCACCGGGGAGCTGTTTTTT. Translation: CASSSGLAFTGELFF.

The V call is TRBV13, the J call TRBJ2-3, with D unresolved. CDR1 is PRHDT and CDR2 is FYEKMQ in the germline V gene (reference sequence). There are 13 residues in the CDR3. V was cut by 5 bases and J by 1 base, with 7 bases left in between. CDR3 nucleotide sequence: TGTGCCAGCAGCCGTGGCGGCACAGATACGCAGTATTTT. This translates into CASSRGGTDTQYF.

V and J are TRBV28 and TRBJ2-7, with 8 bases lining up with TRBD1. The CDR3 spans 13 residues. Trimming cost V 10 bases and J 3 bases; bases outside gene matches: 8. CDR1 is MDHEN, CDR2 SYDVKM, per germline. The CDR3 region has the DNA TGTGCCACCCCGGGACAGGCGTTCTACGAGCAGTACTTC. This codes for CATPGQAFYEQYF.

In this sample, this clone turned up once. This chain uses TRBV4-1 with TRBJ2-1, with TRBD2 matching over 7 bases. Germline assignment: CDR1 MGHRA and CDR2 YSYEKL. V was pared by 3 bases and J by 2 bases, with 1 base of the junction left unmatched. This CDR3 has 14 amino acids. CDR3 region: CASSHGLAYNEQFF. The CDR3 DNA reads TGCGCCAGCAGCCATGGACTAGCCTACAATGAGCAGTTCTTC.

This sequence joins TRBV18 and TRBJ2-7; D may correspond to TRBD1 or TRBD2 (7 bases each). The CDR3 spans 15 residues. Germline loops: CDR1 KGHSH, CDR2 LQKENI. V was trimmed by 3 bases and J by 2 bases, leaving 14 bases between them. CDR3 sequence: CASSPGRGGPYEQYF. The DNA of the CDR3 is TGTGCCAGCTCACCGGGCAGGGGGGGACCCTACGAGCAGTACTTC.

The chain is built from TRBV28 and TRBJ2-1, with 8 nucleotides matching TRBD2. The ends lost 6 bases at V and 8 bases at J; junction bases unmatched: 15. The CDR3 has 16 residues. Germline CDR1 and CDR2: MDHEN and SYDVKM. CDR3 coding DNA: TGTGCCAGCAGCTACACCGGGAGGGCCCCATCCGATGAGCAGTTCTTC. Translated: CASSYTGRAPSDEQFF.

A remark on this clone: Within the sample, other DNA sequences also encode this same CDR3. The chain is built from TRBV4-1 and TRBJ2-7; 13 bases are a match to TRBD2. This CDR3 spans 15 amino acids. J was trimmed by 3 bases and V by 3 bases; bases with no gene match: 2. The germline V gene encodes CDR1 MGHRA and CDR2 YSYEKL. CDR3 sequence (DNA): TGCGCCAGCAGCCAGGGGACTAGCGGGATCTACGAGCAGTACTTC. Protein product: CASSQGTSGIYEQYF.

J is TRBJ2-7 and V is TRBV7-8; 10 nucleotides align to TRBD1. The ends lost 6 bases at V and 1 base at J; junction bases unmatched: 6. CDR3 size: 15 residues. Germline CDR1 is SGHVS and CDR2 is FQNEAQ. The CDR3 protein is CASSRGTGASYEQYF. The CDR3 DNA reads as TGTGCCAGCAGTCGGGGGACAGGGGCTTCCTACGAGCAGTACTTC.

The rearrangement links TRBV7-6 to TRBJ1-5, with D unresolved. This CDR3 is 15 amino acids long. Deletions cut 1 base from V and 0 bases from J, with 7 bases between. CDR1 is SGHVS, CDR2 FNYEAQ, per germline. The CDR3 region is CASSLGANSNQPQHF. CDR3 DNA: TGTGCCAGCAGCTTAGGTGCAAATAGCAATCAGCCCCAGCATTTT.

With respect to this clone: Other DNA sequences in the same sample also yield this CDR3. V usage is TRBV27 and J usage is TRBJ2-7, with no clear D. V gave up 0 bases and J gave up 4 bases, with 7 bases separating them. Germline CDR1 MNHEY, CDR2 SMNVEV (reference sequence). This CDR3 has 13 amino acids. The CDR3: CASSLSTQYEQYF. In DNA, the CDR3 is TGTGCCAGCAGTTTATCGACCCAATACGAGCAGTACTTC.

In its sample, this clone was seen once. V is TRBV2 and J is TRBJ2-7, with a possible D match to TRBD2 (6 bases). The CDR3 spans 14 residues. Germline-derived CDR1 and CDR2 are SNHLY and FYNNEI. V lost 3 bases to trimming and J lost 7 bases, with 16 bases between them. The CDR3 DNA reads TGTGCCAGCAGTGATTTGGGACTTCTTCGAGAGCAGTACTTC. This encodes CASSDLGLLREQYF.

The chain is built from TRBV28 and TRBJ2-3; D unresolved. The CDR3 length is 12 residues. V lost 2 bases and J lost 6, with 6 bases in between. Germline V CDR1 and CDR2: MDHEN, SYDVKM. In DNA, the CDR3 is TGTGCCAGCAGTTTAGAGTGGGATACGCAGTATTTT. Translating gives CASSLEWDTQYF. Variable domain in full (rest from reference TRBV28 and TRBJ2-3): DVKVTQSSRYLVKRTGEKVFLECVQDMDHENMFWYRQDPGLGLRLIYFSYDVKMKEKGDIPEGYSVSREKKERFSLILESASTNQTSMYLCASSLEWDTQYFGPGTRLTVL.

The V call is TRBV2, the J call TRBJ2-7; the D is unclear. This CDR3 spans 15 amino acids. The germline V gene has CDR1 SNHLY and CDR2 FYNNEI. The ends were cut back, 0 bases at V and 3 bases at J, with 12 bases in the middle. The CDR3 loop is CASSEAPLIGYEQYF. CDR3 coding DNA: TGTGCCAGCAGTGAAGCGCCCCTCATCGGCTACGAGCAGTACTTC.

The rearrangement joins TRBV29-1 to TRBJ1-1, with a weak D call TRBD1 (5 bases). The CDR3 is 15 residues long. Trimming left V 1 base short and J 3 bases short, with 15 bases between. Germline loops: CDR1 SQVTM, CDR2 ANQGSEA. CDR3 sequence: CSVEGGKLGDTEAFF. The CDR3 nucleotides read TGCAGCGTTGAAGGTGGGAAACTGGGGGACACTGAAGCTTTCTTT. Supplemented by reference TRBV29-1 and TRBJ1-1, the full variable domain reads SAVISQKPSRDICQRGTSLTIQCQVDSQVTMMFWYRQQPGQSLTLIATANQGSEATYESGFVIDKFPISRPNLTFSTLTVSNMSPEDSSIYLCSVEGGKLGDTEAFFGQGTRLTVV.

The rearrangement links TRBV7-3 to TRBJ2-1; 12 bases match TRBD2. Germline V gene sequence: CDR1 SGHTA, CDR2 FQGTGA. The CDR3 loop spans 16 amino acids. The junction had 6 bases not matched to a gene; V was cut back by 5 bases and J by 4 bases. This chain's CDR3 is CASSPPGLAGYNEQFF. The CDR3 DNA reads as TGTGCCAGCAGCCCCCCGGGACTAGCGGGTTACAATGAGCAGTTCTTC.

This chain links TRBV14 with TRBJ2-7, with D possibly matching TRBD2 (5 bases). With 0 bases removed from V and 5 bases from J, the gap between germline ends came to 14 bases. Germline-derived CDR1 and CDR2 are SGHDN and FVKESK. The CDR3 sequence is 15 residues long. The CDR3 protein is CASSQEKRVGDEQYF. DNA for the CDR3: TGTGCCAGCAGCCAAGAGAAGAGGGTGGGTGACGAGCAGTACTTC.

This clone was seen a handful of times. The chain employs TRBV29-1 and TRBJ2-7; 9 nucleotides match TRBD1. The CDR3 totals 13 residues. V gave up 4 bases and J gave up 2 bases; unmatched junction bases: 3. Germline CDR1 reads SQVTM; CDR2 reads ANQGSEA. CDR3 residues: CSVAGTGTYEQYF. In DNA form, the CDR3 reads TGCAGCGTTGCCGGGACAGGGACCTACGAGCAGTACTTC.

The chain carries TRBV28 and TRBJ2-1, with D possibly TRBD2 on 5 matching bases. The CDR3 is 15 amino acids. V gave up 3 bases and J gave up 3 bases, with 12 bases separating them. From germline, CDR1 is MDHEN and CDR2 SYDVKM. CDR3 bases: TGTGCCAGCAGTTTCCCAGCGGAGAACTACAATGAGCAGTTCTTC. This translates into CASSFPAENYNEQFF.

The V gene is TRBV4-3, the J gene TRBJ1-4; a possible D gene is TRBD1 (5 bases). Germline V gene lookup returns CDR1 LGHNA and CDR2 YSLEER. V was trimmed by 4 bases and J by 2 bases, leaving 11 bases between them. This CDR3 comprises 15 residues. The CDR3, as DNA: TGCGCCAGCAGCCTTTACAGGTCTACTAATGAAAAACTGTTTTTT. Protein: CASSLYRSTNEKLFF.

The CDR3 here is CATSRNIGSGISYNEQFF. In DNA form, the CDR3 reads TGTGCCACCAGCAGAAATATAGGGAGCGGGATCTCCTACAATGAGCAGTTCTTC. V and J are TRBV15 and TRBJ2-1, with TRBD2 matching 7 bases. After removal of 2 bases from V and 0 bases from J, the junction contained 10 bases not matched to a gene. Germline V CDR1 and CDR2: LNHNV, YYDKDF (reference sequence). CDR3 length: 18 residues.

The chain has TRBV7-9 and TRBJ2-2; unclear D gene. Germline-derived CDR1 and CDR2 are SEHNR and FQNEAQ (reference sequence). The ends were cut back, 8 bases at V and 8 bases at J, with 6 bases in the middle. The CDR3 extends over 10 amino acids. This CDR3 is CASGIGELFF. CDR3 bases: TGTGCCAGCGGGATTGGGGAGCTGTTTTTT.